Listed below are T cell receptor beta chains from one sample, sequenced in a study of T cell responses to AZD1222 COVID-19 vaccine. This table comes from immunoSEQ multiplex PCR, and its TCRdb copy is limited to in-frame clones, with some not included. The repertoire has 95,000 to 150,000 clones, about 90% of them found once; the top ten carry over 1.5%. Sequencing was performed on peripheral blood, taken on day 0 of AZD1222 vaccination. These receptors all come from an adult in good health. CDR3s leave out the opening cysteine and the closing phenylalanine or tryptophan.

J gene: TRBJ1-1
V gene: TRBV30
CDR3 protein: AWKGQGGGTEAF

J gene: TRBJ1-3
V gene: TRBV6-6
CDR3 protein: ASSEQGATGNTIY

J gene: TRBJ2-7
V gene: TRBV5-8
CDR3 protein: ASRIGTGTYEQY

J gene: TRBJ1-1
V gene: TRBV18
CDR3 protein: ASSPRDANTEAF

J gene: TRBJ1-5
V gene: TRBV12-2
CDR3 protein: ASRLIRTGLNQPQH

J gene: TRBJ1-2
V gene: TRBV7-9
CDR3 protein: ASSSQFGQDNGYT

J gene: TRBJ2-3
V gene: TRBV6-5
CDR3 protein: ASSRTRADTQY

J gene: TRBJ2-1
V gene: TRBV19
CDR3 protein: ASKDRDPNGEQF

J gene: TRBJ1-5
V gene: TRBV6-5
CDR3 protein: ATYRGFDQPQH

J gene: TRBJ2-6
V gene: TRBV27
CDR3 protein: ASSSPIAGPSGANVLT

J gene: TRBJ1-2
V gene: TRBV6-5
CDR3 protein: ASSYSLPSEGYGYT

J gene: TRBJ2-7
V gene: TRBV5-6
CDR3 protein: ASSLAYEQY

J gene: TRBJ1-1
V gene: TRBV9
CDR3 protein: ASSVDNFMNTEAF

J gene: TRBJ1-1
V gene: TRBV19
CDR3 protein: ASSTQTTAWGTEAF

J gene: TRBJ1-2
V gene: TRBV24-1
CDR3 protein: ATSAGTGTDRYT

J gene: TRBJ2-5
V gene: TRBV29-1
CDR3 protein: SVVKGDNQETQY

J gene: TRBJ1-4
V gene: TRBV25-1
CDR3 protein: ATSLTGTGGEKLF

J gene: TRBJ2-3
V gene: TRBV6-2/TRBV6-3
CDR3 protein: ASSYGTSGPSTDTQY

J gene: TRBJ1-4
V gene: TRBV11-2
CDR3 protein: ASSLRTGVKKLF

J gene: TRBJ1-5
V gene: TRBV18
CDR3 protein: ASSPEPSNQPQH

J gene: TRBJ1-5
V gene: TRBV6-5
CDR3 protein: ASRPGLSNQPQH

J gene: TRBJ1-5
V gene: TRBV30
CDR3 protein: AWTVGGTGNQPQH

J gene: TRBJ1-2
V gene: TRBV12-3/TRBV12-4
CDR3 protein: ASSPTGNYGYT

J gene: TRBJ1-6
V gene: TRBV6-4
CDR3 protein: ASSAMEWAPLH

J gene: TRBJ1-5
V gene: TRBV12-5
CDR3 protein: ASGQGDSNQPQH

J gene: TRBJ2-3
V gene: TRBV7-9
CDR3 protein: ASSFLAGGFSTDTQY

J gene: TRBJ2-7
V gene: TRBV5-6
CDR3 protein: ASSLPQGAGYEQY

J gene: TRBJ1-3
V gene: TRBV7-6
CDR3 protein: ASSPGYSGNTIY

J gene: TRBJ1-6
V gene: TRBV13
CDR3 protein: ASSYQTGTGNNSPLH

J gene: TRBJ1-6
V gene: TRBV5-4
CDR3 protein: ASSQGSWNSPLH

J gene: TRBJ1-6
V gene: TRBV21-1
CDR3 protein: ASSSRRPYNSPLH

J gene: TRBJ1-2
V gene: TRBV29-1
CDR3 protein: SAGTEPYGYT

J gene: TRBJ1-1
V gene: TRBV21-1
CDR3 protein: ASSGWARVYAF

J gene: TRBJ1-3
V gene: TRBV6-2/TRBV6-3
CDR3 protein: ASSYPEGNTIY

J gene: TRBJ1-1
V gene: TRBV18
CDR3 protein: ASSPDRGSRAF

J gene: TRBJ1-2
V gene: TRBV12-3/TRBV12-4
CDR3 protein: ASSFDSETYT

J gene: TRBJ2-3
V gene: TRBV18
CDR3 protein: ASSQGLAGADTQY

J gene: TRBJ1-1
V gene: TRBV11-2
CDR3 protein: ASSLLEYNTEAF

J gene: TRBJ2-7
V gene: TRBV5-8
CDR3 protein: ASSFRNLYEQY

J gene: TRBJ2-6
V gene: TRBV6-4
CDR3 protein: ASSEQTGQGANVLT

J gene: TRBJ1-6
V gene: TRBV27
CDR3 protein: ASSFPTGTGGRSYNSPLH

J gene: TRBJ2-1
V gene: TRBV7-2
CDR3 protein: ASSLANWGSPENEQF

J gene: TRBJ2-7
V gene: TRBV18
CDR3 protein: ASSPGTGSREQY

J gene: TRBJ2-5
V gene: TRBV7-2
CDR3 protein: ASSLTPPETQY

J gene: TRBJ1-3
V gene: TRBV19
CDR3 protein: ASSLRQGTGNTIY

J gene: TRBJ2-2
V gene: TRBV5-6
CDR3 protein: ASSNGVTNTGELF

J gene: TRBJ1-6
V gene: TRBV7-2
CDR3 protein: ASSPHATSPLH

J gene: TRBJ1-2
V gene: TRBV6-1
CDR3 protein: ASSEALQGSGYGYT

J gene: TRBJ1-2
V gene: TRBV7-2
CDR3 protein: ASSLEDRGYGYT

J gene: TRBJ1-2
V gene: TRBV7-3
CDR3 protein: ASSPGTGGFYGYT

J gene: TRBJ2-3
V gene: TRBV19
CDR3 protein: ASSKWAEKVDTQY

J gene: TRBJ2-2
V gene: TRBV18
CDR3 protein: ASSPAATGELF

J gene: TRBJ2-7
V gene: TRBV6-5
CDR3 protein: ASSYTGTGVHEQY